Below, 10 T cell receptor beta chains from the same sample are listed, as sequenced in a study of sequential checkpoint blockade in melanoma. Profiling relied on immunoSEQ multiplex PCR, and the TCRdb table lists in-frame clones only, not all of them. The data hold some 6,200 clones, with roughly 27% observed a single time. The treatment was: randomized to nivolumab then ipilimumab (arm A) or the reverse (arm B). This specimen was tumor tissue (inferred from file names), taken from a patient given nivolumab and ipilimumab in sequence. The receptor source for this set is a human donor with melanoma.

This clone was detected a few times. V and J are TRBV6-8 and TRBJ1-2, with D possibly TRBD1 on 6 matching bases. This CDR3 comprises 13 residues. Germline CDR1 reads MNHGY; CDR2 reads SAAAGT. With 10 bases removed from V and 8 bases from J, the gap between germline ends came to 20 bases. CDR3 in amino acids: CAIRGSGTMGYTF. CDR3 DNA sequence: TGTGCCATCAGAGGTTCCGGGACAATGGGCTACACCTTC.

This clone was seen just once. The rearrangement links TRBV18 to TRBJ2-5, with D possibly matching TRBD1 (6 bases). Germline V CDR1 and CDR2: KGHSH, LQKENI. Trimming left V 6 bases short and J 5 bases short, with 16 bases between. The CDR3 contains 14 residues. The CDR3 sequence is CASSPDRTRETQYF. CDR3 in DNA: TGTGCCAGCTCCCCCGACAGGACCCGGGAGACCCAGTACTTC.

The count of this clone is one. The chain recombines TRBV5-1 with TRBJ2-1; D is perhaps TRBD2 (5 bases). The CDR3 has 17 residues. V lost 1 base and J 4 bases, leaving 18 bases between the germline ends. CDR1 SGHRS and CDR2 YFSETQ come from the germline V gene. CDR3 in amino acids: CASSLSPTSGEYNEQFF. CDR3 bases: TGCGCCAGCAGCTTGTCGCCCACATCCGGGGAGTACAATGAGCAGTTCTTC.

The gene calls are TRBV18 and TRBJ2-2; 7 positions agree with TRBD1. The CDR3 sequence is 15 residues long. V lost 8 bases, J lost 0 bases, and 6 bases stayed unmatched. Germline CDR1 is KGHSH and CDR2 is LQKENI. CDR3 bases: TGTGCCAGCCAGGCCCAGGGGGCGAACACCGGGGAGCTGTTTTTT. It codes for CASQAQGANTGELFF.

The chain recombines TRBV14 with TRBJ2-3; 11 bases fit TRBD2. The length of the CDR3 is 16 residues. Per the germline V gene, CDR1 is SGHDN and CDR2 is FVKESK. The V gene end was trimmed by 1 base and the J gene end by 4 bases; junction bases not matched to a gene: 4. CDR3 protein: CASSQALAGGADTQYF. CDR3 bases: TGTGCCAGCAGCCAAGCCCTAGCGGGGGGTGCAGATACGCAGTATTTT.

J is TRBJ2-5 and V is TRBV15, with 12 bases matching TRBD2. The ends lost 0 bases at V and 5 bases at J; junction bases unmatched: 4. In germline, CDR1 is LNHNV, CDR2 YYDKDF (reference sequence). The CDR3 sequence is 16 residues long. The CDR3 spells CATSRDLAGGHETQYF. The CDR3 DNA sequence: TGTGCCACCAGCAGAGATCTAGCGGGGGGGCACGAGACCCAGTACTTC.

This chain links TRBV10-2 with TRBJ2-7; D unresolved. V was trimmed by 6 bases and J by 0 bases, leaving 6 bases between them. Germline CDR1 reads WSHSY; CDR2 reads SAAADI. There are 12 residues in the CDR3. This CDR3 is CASSPNSYEQYF. The CDR3, as DNA: TGCGCCAGCAGCCCGAACTCCTACGAGCAGTACTTC.

The chain is built from TRBV29-1 and TRBJ2-7, with 9 nucleotides matching TRBD1. Unmatched junction bases numbered 7, after V lost 4 bases and J lost 3 bases. There are 14 residues in the CDR3. Germline assignment: CDR1 SQVTM and CDR2 ANQGSEA. CDR3 sequence reads: CSVAGDRENYEQYF. CDR3 bases: TGCAGCGTTGCGGGGGACAGGGAAAACTACGAGCAGTACTTC.

V is TRBV19 and J is TRBJ2-3; D possibly corresponds to TRBD1 (6 bases). Germline V gives CDR1 LNHDA, CDR2 SQIVND (reference sequence). CDR3 size: 14 residues. V lost 3 bases and J 1 base, leaving 8 bases between the germline ends. The CDR3: CASSMRQGTDTQYF. The CDR3 nucleotides read TGTGCCAGTAGTATGCGACAGGGCACAGATACGCAGTATTTT.

The chain uses TRBV5-1 and TRBJ2-7; TRBD2 matches at 11 bases. Unmatched junction bases numbered 1, after V lost 0 bases and J lost 2 bases. From germline, CDR1 is SGHRS and CDR2 YFSETQ. The CDR3 loop spans 15 amino acids. CDR3: CASSLELAGAYEQYF. The CDR3 DNA reads as TGCGCCAGCAGCTTGGAACTAGCGGGAGCCTACGAGCAGTACTTC.